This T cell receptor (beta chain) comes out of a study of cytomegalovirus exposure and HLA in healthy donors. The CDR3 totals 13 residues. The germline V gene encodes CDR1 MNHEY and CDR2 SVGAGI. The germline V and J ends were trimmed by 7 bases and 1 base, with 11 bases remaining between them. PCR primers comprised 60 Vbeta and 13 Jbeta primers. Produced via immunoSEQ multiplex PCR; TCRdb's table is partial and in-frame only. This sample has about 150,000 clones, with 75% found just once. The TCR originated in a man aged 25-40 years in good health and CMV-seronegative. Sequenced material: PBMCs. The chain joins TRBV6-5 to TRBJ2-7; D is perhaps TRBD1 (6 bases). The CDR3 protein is CASTSDRSYEQYF. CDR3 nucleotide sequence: TGTGCCAGCACCTCTGACAGGTCCTACGAGCAGTACTTC.